These T cell receptor beta chains were read from a single sample in a study of T cell repertoires in cytomegalovirus infection. TCRdb re-called the reads through MiXCR, storing one row per CDR3 protein. The data show fewer than 550,000 distinct CDR3 sequences, roughly 12% seen once. Sequencing used PBMCs. The source is a human donor in good health (CMV status not recorded). Some clones in this sample may be carry-over from other donors' samples. The CDR3 runs from the conserved cysteine through the conserved F or W. Each record gives: J gene, V gene, D gene, clone size, CDR3 protein, CDR3 DNA. The D gene is left open where the match is weak. Where a row states a size, it is once, few, many or the class of an expanded clone; other rows omit it.

TRBJ2-1 | TRBV20-1 | TRBD2 | - | CSATGLAGYNEQFF | TGCAGTGCAACGGGCCTAGCGGGGTACAATGAGCAGTTCTTC
TRBJ1-4 | TRBV20-1 | - | few | CSARVQANEKLFF | TGCAGTGCTAGAGTACAGGCTAATGAAAAACTGTTTTTT
TRBJ2-7 | TRBV30 | - | - | CACPGGRVNEQYF | TGTGCCTGCCCTGGAGGCAGGGTGAACGAGCAGTACTTC
TRBJ2-2 | TRBV24-1 | - | few | CATSDPGLSTGELFF | TGTGCCACCAGTGATCCTGGACTAAGCACCGGGGAGCTGTTTTTT
TRBJ1-2 | TRBV7-9 | - | many | CASSSIEGRNYGYTF | TGTGCCAGCAGCTCGATAGAAGGTCGGAACTATGGCTACACCTTC
TRBJ2-1 | TRBV29-1 | TRBD2 | many | CSVSSGSSYNEQFF | TGCAGCGTGAGTAGCGGGAGCTCCTACAATGAGCAGTTCTTC
TRBJ2-7 | TRBV29-1 | TRBD1 | - | CSVVGTGAYEQYF | TGCAGCGTTGTGGGGACAGGGGCCTACGAGCAGTACTTC
TRBJ2-7 | TRBV6-2/TRBV6-3 | - | - | CASSWIYEQYF | TGTGCCAGCAGTTGGATCTACGAGCAGTACTTC
TRBJ1-3 | TRBV7-8 | TRBD1 | many | CASGGQPRDGNTIYF | TGTGCCAGCGGGGGACAGCCTAGAGACGGAAACACCATATATTTT
TRBJ2-1 | TRBV28 | - | - | CASSRIGPYNEQFF | TGTGCCAGCAGTAGGATAGGCCCGTACAATGAGCAGTTCTTC
TRBJ1-2 | TRBV5-5 | - | many | CASSLVPQGPDYGYTF | TGTGCCAGCAGCTTGGTCCCTCAGGGGCCCGACTATGGCTACACCTTC
TRBJ2-7 | TRBV11-2 | - | many | CASSPTTGSYEQYF | TGTGCCAGCAGCCCAACCACAGGGTCCTACGAGCAGTACTTC
TRBJ2-7 | TRBV7-3 | - | few | CASSKGSRGTEQYF | TGTGCCAGCAGCAAGGGGAGCAGGGGAACCGAGCAGTACTTC
TRBJ2-2 | TRBV30 | TRBD2 | few | CAWSVVGGGNGELFF | TGTGCCTGGAGTGTAGTCGGGGGGGGGAACGGGGAGCTGTTTTTT
TRBJ1-1 | TRBV5-1 | - | - | CASSLAGRPEAFF | TGCGCCAGCAGCTTGGCGGGGCGCCCTGAAGCTTTCTTT
TRBJ1-1 | TRBV29-1 | - | - | CSVERAGNTEAFF | TGCAGCGTTGAAAGGGCCGGGAACACTGAAGCTTTCTTT
TRBJ2-5 | TRBV5-1 | - | - | CASSLTGRVETQYF | TGCGCCAGCAGCTTGACGGGCAGGGTAGAGACCCAGTACTTC
TRBJ2-5 | TRBV19 | - | many | CASSPQGRGETQYF | TGTGCCAGTAGTCCCCAGGGGCGGGGAGAGACCCAGTACTTC
TRBJ2-1 | TRBV2 | - | few | CASRLDSLSYNEQFF | TGTGCCAGCAGATTGGACAGCCTGTCCTACAATGAGCAGTTCTTC
TRBJ1-4 | TRBV28 | TRBD1 | many | CASRGQGGLSNEKLFF | TGTGCCAGCAGGGGACAGGGGGGGTTGTCTAATGAAAAACTGTTTTTT
TRBJ2-5 | TRBV12-3/TRBV12-4 | - | many | CASSGTGPIETQYF | TGTGCCAGCAGCGGAACAGGACCCATAGAGACCCAGTACTTC
TRBJ2-3 | TRBV4-1 | TRBD2 | many | CASRPGLAVQRTDTQYF | TGCGCCAGCCGGCCGGGACTAGCGGTCCAACGTACAGATACGCAGTATTTT
TRBJ1-5 | TRBV27 | TRBD1 | - | CASSYRGRGQPQHF | TGTGCCAGCAGTTACAGGGGCAGAGGGCAGCCCCAGCATTTT